This T cell receptor (beta chain) derives from a study of Ad26.COV2.S vaccination and SARS-CoV-2 variants. Points from the study as a whole: It was vaccine recipients, not placebo recipients, who had the higher spike-specific TCR breadth.

The V end was cut by 7 bases, the J end by 6 bases, with 17 bases between. This CDR3 comprises 14 residues. Germline assignment: CDR1 LGHNT and CDR2 FRNRAP. Concerning this clone itself: Its cognate antigen is unknown.

Treatment reported: around 19 received Ad26.COV2.S at low or high dose, single or two shots; several received placebo; per-sample allocation not given. Material that was analyzed had been drawn on day 63 after the first vaccine or placebo injection. Donor was an adult aged 18-55 years in Boston. The data were produced by immunoSEQ multiplex PCR, yet TCRdb's version contains in-frame clones alone and is incomplete. The sample lists some 420,000 clones, 70% to 90% occurring once. Specimen: peripheral blood, collected in a trial of Ad26.COV2.S vaccine versus placebo. The origin of this receptor is a person between 18 and 60 years old who received the Ad26.COV2.S COVID-19 vaccine or a placebo. The genes are TRBV12-5 and TRBJ2-3; tentative D call: TRBD2 (7 bases). For the CDR3, the DNA is TGTGCTAGTGCCCGGGGTGGGGGGGGCGATACGCAGTATTTT. Its translation: CASARGGGGDTQYF.